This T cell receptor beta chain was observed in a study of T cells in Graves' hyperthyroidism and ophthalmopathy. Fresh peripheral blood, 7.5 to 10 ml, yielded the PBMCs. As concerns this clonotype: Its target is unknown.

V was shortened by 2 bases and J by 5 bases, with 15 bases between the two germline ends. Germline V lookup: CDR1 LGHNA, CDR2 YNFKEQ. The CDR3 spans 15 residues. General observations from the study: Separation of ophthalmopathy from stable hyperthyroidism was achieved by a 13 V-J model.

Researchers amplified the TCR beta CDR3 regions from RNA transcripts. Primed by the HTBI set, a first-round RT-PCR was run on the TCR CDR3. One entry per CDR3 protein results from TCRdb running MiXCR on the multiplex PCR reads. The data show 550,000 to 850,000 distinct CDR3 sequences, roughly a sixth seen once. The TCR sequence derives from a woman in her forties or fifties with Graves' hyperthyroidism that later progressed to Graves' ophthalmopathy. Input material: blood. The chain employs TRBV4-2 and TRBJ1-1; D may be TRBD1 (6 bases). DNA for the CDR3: TGTGCCAGCAGCCAAACCCGACGAGGGGGGACTGAAGCTTTCTTT. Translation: CASSQTRRGGTEAFF.